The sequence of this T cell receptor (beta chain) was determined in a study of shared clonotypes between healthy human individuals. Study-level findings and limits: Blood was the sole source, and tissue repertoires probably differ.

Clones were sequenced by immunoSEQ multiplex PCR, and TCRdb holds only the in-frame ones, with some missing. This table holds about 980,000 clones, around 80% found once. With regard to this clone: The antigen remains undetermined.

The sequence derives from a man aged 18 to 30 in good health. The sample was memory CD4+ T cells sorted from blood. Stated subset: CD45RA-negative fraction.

The CDR3 sequence is CASSPGPRHEQFF. The CDR3 DNA reads as TGTGCCAGCAGCCCCGGGCCCCGGCATGAGCAGTTCTTC. The chain couples TRBV11-2 to TRBJ2-1; D is unclear. Looked up from germline, CDR1 is SGHAT and CDR2 is FQNNGV. Trimming removed 5 bases at V and 8 bases at J, with 13 bases between. The CDR3 has 13 residues.